These T cell receptor beta chains were read from a single sample in a study of OX40 agonist ivuxolimab in advanced cancers. Profiling relied on immunoSEQ multiplex PCR, and the TCRdb table lists in-frame clones only, not all of them. The table shows about 58,000 clones, with approximately 75% occurring only once. The sample here was CD4+ or CD8+ T cells sorted from blood, taken in a trial of the OX40 agonist ivuxolimab. Receptor source: an adult with an advanced solid tumor such as melanoma, head and neck, liver or kidney cancer. Each CDR3 is given with its conserved first and last residue. D genes are given only for firm matches. Clone size is not always given. Where it is, it says once, few, many or a class for expanded clones.

v_call: TRBV28; d_call: NA; clone_size: many; j_call: TRBJ1-5; cdr3_aa: CASTGKKFSNQPQHF; cdr3_nt: TGTGCCAGCACAGGGAAAAAATTTAGCAATCAGCCCCAGCATTTT
v_call: TRBV7-9; d_call: TRBD2; clone_size: once; j_call: TRBJ2-3; cdr3_aa: CASSSGLADKDTQYF; cdr3_nt: TGTGCCAGCAGCTCGGGACTAGCGGATAAAGATACGCAGTATTTT
v_call: TRBV6-1; d_call: NA; clone_size: NA; j_call: TRBJ1-5; cdr3_aa: CASKTASNQPQHF; cdr3_nt: TGTGCCAGCAAGACAGCTAGCAATCAGCCCCAGCATTTT
v_call: TRBV15; d_call: NA; clone_size: few; j_call: TRBJ1-6; cdr3_aa: CATSRTYNSPLHF; cdr3_nt: TGTGCCACCTCCCGCACCTATAATTCACCCCTCCACTTT
v_call: TRBV5-4; d_call: TRBD1; clone_size: NA; j_call: TRBJ2-1; cdr3_aa: CASSSGQGTYNEQFF; cdr3_nt: TGTGCCAGCAGCTCCGGACAGGGAACCTACAATGAGCAGTTCTTC
v_call: TRBV2; d_call: NA; clone_size: NA; j_call: TRBJ1-1; cdr3_aa: CASSFQGALNTEAFF; cdr3_nt: TGTGCCAGCAGTTTTCAGGGCGCATTGAACACTGAAGCTTTCTTT
v_call: TRBV6-5; d_call: NA; clone_size: few; j_call: TRBJ1-1; cdr3_aa: CASSYSRTRQAFF; cdr3_nt: TGTGCCAGCAGTTACTCGAGGACCAGACAAGCTTTCTTT
v_call: TRBV4-2; d_call: NA; clone_size: NA; j_call: TRBJ1-2; cdr3_aa: CASSLVGNGYTF; cdr3_nt: TGTGCCAGCAGCTTGGTAGGGAATGGCTACACCTTC
v_call: TRBV6-5; d_call: NA; clone_size: NA; j_call: TRBJ1-6; cdr3_aa: CASSPGRTSLHF; cdr3_nt: TGTGCCAGCAGTCCAGGACGGACATCCCTCCACTTT
v_call: TRBV7-2; d_call: NA; clone_size: NA; j_call: TRBJ1-2; cdr3_aa: CASSLDRVLRGYTF; cdr3_nt: TGTGCCAGCAGCTTAGACAGGGTCTTACGCGGCTACACCTTC
v_call: TRBV27; d_call: NA; clone_size: NA; j_call: TRBJ2-5; cdr3_aa: CASSSGVRAGQETQYF; cdr3_nt: TGTGCCAGCAGTTCAGGTGTGCGGGCGGGCCAAGAGACCCAGTACTTC
v_call: TRBV7-2; d_call: NA; clone_size: NA; j_call: TRBJ2-1; cdr3_aa: CASSLVIGSGEQFF; cdr3_nt: TGTGCCAGCAGCTTAGTAATTGGGAGCGGTGAGCAGTTCTTC
v_call: TRBV7-8; d_call: NA; clone_size: few; j_call: TRBJ1-1; cdr3_aa: CASSLAPLGTEAFF; cdr3_nt: TGTGCCAGCAGCTTAGCCCCTCTTGGGACTGAAGCTTTCTTT
v_call: TRBV5-1; d_call: NA; clone_size: NA; j_call: TRBJ1-1; cdr3_aa: CASSTWTGGTEAFF; cdr3_nt: TGCGCCAGCAGCACCTGGACGGGAGGGACTGAAGCTTTCTTT
v_call: TRBV6-5; d_call: NA; clone_size: NA; j_call: TRBJ1-1; cdr3_aa: CASGWPTLNTEAFF; cdr3_nt: TGTGCCAGCGGCTGGCCCACCCTGAACACTGAAGCTTTCTTT
v_call: TRBV2; d_call: TRBD2; clone_size: NA; j_call: TRBJ2-7; cdr3_aa: CASSFSGATEQYF; cdr3_nt: TGTGCCAGCAGTTTTAGCGGGGCGACGGAGCAGTACTTC
v_call: TRBV7-3; d_call: NA; clone_size: many; j_call: TRBJ2-1; cdr3_aa: CASRFDRSEQFF; cdr3_nt: TGTGCCAGCAGGTTCGACCGGAGTGAGCAGTTCTTC
v_call: TRBV19; d_call: NA; clone_size: NA; j_call: TRBJ2-1; cdr3_aa: CASSIQGGDMSEQFF; cdr3_nt: TGTGCCAGTAGTATACAGGGGGGTGATATGAGTGAGCAGTTCTTC
v_call: TRBV2; d_call: TRBD1; clone_size: NA; j_call: TRBJ2-5; cdr3_aa: CASSPQFTGGETQYF; cdr3_nt: TGTGCCAGCAGTCCCCAATTTACAGGGGGGGAGACCCAGTACTTC
v_call: TRBV6-1; d_call: NA; clone_size: NA; j_call: TRBJ1-4; cdr3_aa: CASSEVDEKLFF; cdr3_nt: TGTGCCAGCAGTGAAGTTGATGAAAAACTGTTTTTT
v_call: TRBV6-1; d_call: TRBD1; clone_size: NA; j_call: TRBJ2-7; cdr3_aa: CASSSDRGGEQYF; cdr3_nt: TGTGCCAGCTCCTCGGACAGGGGTGGCGAGCAGTACTTC
v_call: TRBV6-5; d_call: TRBD1; clone_size: NA; j_call: TRBJ2-1; cdr3_aa: CASSSLDRAGEQFF; cdr3_nt: TGTGCCAGCAGTAGCCTCGACAGGGCTGGTGAGCAGTTCTTC
v_call: TRBV18; d_call: TRBD1; clone_size: NA; j_call: TRBJ1-4; cdr3_aa: CASSQGAGHEKLFF; cdr3_nt: TGTGCCAGCTCCCAGGGGGCTGGCCATGAAAAACTGTTTTTT
v_call: TRBV15; d_call: NA; clone_size: NA; j_call: TRBJ1-1; cdr3_aa: CATSRDRPVDTEAFF; cdr3_nt: TGTGCCACCAGCAGAGATCGTCCGGTCGACACTGAAGCTTTCTTT
v_call: TRBV15; d_call: NA; clone_size: NA; j_call: TRBJ1-4; cdr3_aa: CATSRDMAPRGSEKLFF; cdr3_nt: TGTGCCACCAGCAGAGATATGGCCCCTCGGGGGTCTGAAAAACTGTTTTTT
v_call: TRBV5-4; d_call: NA; clone_size: NA; j_call: TRBJ2-1; cdr3_aa: CASSPGGRGPYNEQFF; cdr3_nt: TGTGCCAGCAGCCCCGGGGGGCGGGGGCCCTACAATGAGCAGTTCTTC
v_call: TRBV2; d_call: TRBD1; clone_size: NA; j_call: TRBJ2-3; cdr3_aa: CASSPRMTGFPDTQYF; cdr3_nt: TGTGCCAGCAGCCCCCGTATGACAGGGTTTCCAGATACGCAGTATTTT
v_call: TRBV5-8; d_call: NA; clone_size: NA; j_call: TRBJ2-3; cdr3_aa: CASSFGRGNTQYF; cdr3_nt: TGTGCCAGCAGCTTTGGCCGGGGAAATACGCAGTATTTT
v_call: TRBV5-1; d_call: TRBD2; clone_size: NA; j_call: TRBJ2-2; cdr3_aa: CASTSSGITGTGELFF; cdr3_nt: TGCGCCAGCACGTCTAGCGGGATAACGGGTACCGGGGAGCTGTTTTTT
v_call: TRBV18; d_call: NA; clone_size: NA; j_call: TRBJ2-7; cdr3_aa: CASSPSGGNYEQYF; cdr3_nt: TGTGCCAGCTCACCATCTGGGGGGAACTACGAGCAGTACTTC
v_call: TRBV5-1; d_call: TRBD1; clone_size: NA; j_call: TRBJ2-7; cdr3_aa: CASSLVGTGAYEQYF; cdr3_nt: TGCGCCAGCAGCTTGGTGGGGACAGGGGCCTACGAGCAGTACTTC
v_call: TRBV7-9; d_call: NA; clone_size: NA; j_call: TRBJ2-2; cdr3_aa: CASSFDGVSTGELFF; cdr3_nt: TGTGCCAGCAGCTTCGACGGAGTCTCGACCGGGGAGCTGTTTTTT
v_call: TRBV7-2; d_call: TRBD1; clone_size: once; j_call: TRBJ1-1; cdr3_aa: CASSQEGQMNTEAFF; cdr3_nt: TGTGCCAGCAGCCAGGAGGGACAGATGAACACTGAAGCTTTCTTT
v_call: TRBV14; d_call: NA; clone_size: NA; j_call: TRBJ2-7; cdr3_aa: CASSQGVEQYF; cdr3_nt: TGTGCCAGCAGCCAGGGGGTCGAGCAGTACTTC
v_call: TRBV7-9; d_call: NA; clone_size: few; j_call: TRBJ1-3; cdr3_aa: CASSSSLSGNTIYF; cdr3_nt: TGTGCCAGCAGTTCCTCGCTCTCCGGAAACACCATATATTTT
v_call: TRBV7-9; d_call: NA; clone_size: NA; j_call: TRBJ2-4; cdr3_aa: CASSLGRLAKNIQYF; cdr3_nt: TGTGCCAGCAGCTTAGGTCGGTTAGCCAAAAACATTCAGTACTTC
v_call: TRBV4-1; d_call: TRBD1; clone_size: once; j_call: TRBJ1-2; cdr3_aa: CASSLGQGGYGYTF; cdr3_nt: TGCGCCAGCAGCCTAGGACAGGGAGGGTATGGCTACACCTTC
v_call: TRBV9; d_call: NA; clone_size: NA; j_call: TRBJ1-4; cdr3_aa: CASSGGSSNEKLFF; cdr3_nt: TGTGCCAGCAGCGGAGGGAGCTCTAATGAAAAACTGTTTTTT
v_call: TRBV29-1; d_call: TRBD2; clone_size: NA; j_call: TRBJ2-1; cdr3_aa: CSVAGGSSYNEQFF; cdr3_nt: TGCAGCGTGGCGGGGGGATCCTCCTACAATGAGCAGTTCTTC
v_call: TRBV6-1; d_call: NA; clone_size: NA; j_call: TRBJ1-5; cdr3_aa: CASEWEGDQPQHF; cdr3_nt: TGTGCCAGCGAATGGGAGGGGGATCAGCCCCAGCATTTT
v_call: TRBV5-4; d_call: NA; clone_size: once; j_call: TRBJ2-7; cdr3_aa: CASSLGTRDEQYF; cdr3_nt: TGTGCCAGCAGCTTGGGGACACGGGACGAGCAGTACTTC
v_call: TRBV19; d_call: NA; clone_size: NA; j_call: TRBJ1-1; cdr3_aa: CASRAPQWGTEAFF; cdr3_nt: TGTGCCAGTAGAGCCCCTCAGTGGGGCACTGAAGCTTTCTTT
v_call: TRBV4-1; d_call: TRBD1; clone_size: NA; j_call: TRBJ2-7; cdr3_aa: CASSPTGTSYEQYF; cdr3_nt: TGCGCCAGCAGCCCGACAGGGACCTCCTACGAGCAGTACTTC
v_call: TRBV7-7; d_call: TRBD2; clone_size: NA; j_call: TRBJ2-3; cdr3_aa: CASSKGTIGDTQYF; cdr3_nt: TGTGCCAGCAGCAAAGGGACTATAGGCGATACGCAGTATTTT
v_call: TRBV28; d_call: NA; clone_size: once; j_call: TRBJ2-7; cdr3_aa: CASGLPGPTYEQYF; cdr3_nt: TGTGCCAGCGGTCTACCGGGGCCTACCTACGAGCAGTACTTC
v_call: TRBV14; d_call: NA; clone_size: NA; j_call: TRBJ2-4; cdr3_aa: CASSQDGGKNIQYF; cdr3_nt: TGTGCCAGCAGCCAAGATGGAGGAAAAAACATTCAGTACTTC